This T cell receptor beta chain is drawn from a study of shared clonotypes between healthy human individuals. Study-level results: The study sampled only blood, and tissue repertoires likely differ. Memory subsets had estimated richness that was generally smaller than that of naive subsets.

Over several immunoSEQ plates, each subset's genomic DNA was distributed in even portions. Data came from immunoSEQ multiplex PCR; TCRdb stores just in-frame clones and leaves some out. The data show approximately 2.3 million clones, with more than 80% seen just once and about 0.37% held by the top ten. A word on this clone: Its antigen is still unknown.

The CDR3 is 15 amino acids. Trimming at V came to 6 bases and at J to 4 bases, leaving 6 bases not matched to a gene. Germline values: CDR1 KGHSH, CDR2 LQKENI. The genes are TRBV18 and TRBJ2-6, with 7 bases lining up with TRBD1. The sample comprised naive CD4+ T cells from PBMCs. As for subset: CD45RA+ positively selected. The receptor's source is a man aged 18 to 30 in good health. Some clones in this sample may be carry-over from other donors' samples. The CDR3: CASSTGYGGANVLTF. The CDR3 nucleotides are TGTGCCAGCTCGACAGGGTACGGGGGGGCCAACGTCCTGACTTTC.